Following are 22 T cell receptor beta chains from one sample sequenced in a study of cytomegalovirus exposure and HLA in healthy donors. Vbeta (60) and Jbeta (13) primers were used in the PCR. Clones were sequenced by immunoSEQ multiplex PCR, and TCRdb holds only the in-frame ones, with some missing. Of more than 110,000 clones in the sample, 70% were seen once. The specimen was PBMCs. The receptors originated from a woman aged 60 to 75 in good health and CMV-seropositive.

There are a few counts of this clone. The chain employs TRBV7-3 and TRBJ1-1; the D gene is possibly TRBD1 (5 bases). The CDR3 is 13 residues long. The V and J ends lost 5 bases and 3 bases respectively, with 10 bases between them. Germline CDR1 and CDR2: SGHTA and FQGTGA. In nucleotides, the CDR3 is TGTGCCAGCAGCGCGGGGCTAGACACTGAAGCTTTCTTT. Amino acid sequence: CASSAGLDTEAFF.

The gene calls are TRBV5-1 and TRBJ2-1; a weak D match, TRBD2 (6 bases). Trimming shortened V by 0 bases and J by 5 bases, and 12 bases separated the two germline ends. CDR3 size: 15 residues. The germline V gene encodes CDR1 SGHRS and CDR2 YFSETQ. The DNA of the CDR3 is TGCGCCAGCAGCTTGGCTGTTGGGACTCACAATGAGCAGTTCTTC. Translating it yields CASSLAVGTHNEQFF.

The rearrangement uses TRBV14 and TRBJ1-2, with 8 positions matching TRBD1. V dropped 5 bases and J dropped 4; count of bases not matched to a gene: 9. The CDR3 consists of 15 residues. In germline, CDR1 is SGHDN, CDR2 FVKESK. CDR3 nucleotides: TGTGCCAGCAGCTGCAAGGACAGGGCGAGCTATGGCTACACCTTC. It codes for CASSCKDRASYGYTF.

Written as DNA, the CDR3 is TGCGCCAGCAGCTTGATTGCCGGTTTTAATGAAAAACTGTTTTTT. Translating gives CASSLIAGFNEKLFF. The rearrangement uses TRBV5-1 and TRBJ1-4, with D hard to call. The CDR3 loop spans 15 amino acids. Germline-derived CDR1 and CDR2 are SGHRS and YFSETQ. The V end was cut by 1 base, the J end by 4 bases, with 11 bases between.

The chain uses TRBV5-1 and TRBJ1-2; D remains unclear. There are 14 residues in the CDR3. Between the trimmed V and J ends, which lost 6 bases and 5 bases, there was a span of 17 bases. CDR1 and CDR2 (germline): SGHRS, YFSETQ. This chain's CDR3 is CASTPSGGQYGYTF. Written as DNA, the CDR3 is TGCGCCAGCACCCCGTCGGGAGGGCAGTATGGCTACACCTTC.

The gene calls are TRBV15 and TRBJ2-7; D might be TRBD1 (5 bases). The CDR3 loop spans 13 amino acids. V was pared by 9 bases and J by 1 base, with 13 bases between. Germline V gene sequence: CDR1 LNHNV, CDR2 YYDKDF (reference sequence). CDR3 nucleotides: TGTGCCACGGCCAGGGAATTATCCTACGAGCAGTACTTC. This sequence encodes CATARELSYEQYF.

This clone was seen just once. The chain has TRBV6-6 and TRBJ1-4; TRBD1 might be the D (5 bases). The CDR3 is 14 residues long. Trimming pared 5 bases from V and 4 bases from J, leaving 11 bases between. Germline loops: CDR1 MNHNY, CDR2 SVGAGI (reference sequence). The CDR3 nucleotides are TGTGCCAGCAGTCGGGGGTGGGATAATGAAAAACTGTTTTTT. It specifies CASSRGWDNEKLFF.

V and J are TRBV4-1 and TRBJ2-1; D call uncertain. This CDR3 is built from 12 residues. V lost 1 base and J lost 9, with 7 bases in between. Germline V gives CDR1 MGHRA, CDR2 YSYEKL. CDR3 sequence: CASSQGSSEQFF. The CDR3 DNA reads as TGCGCCAGCAGCCAAGGTAGTAGTGAGCAGTTCTTC.

This chain uses TRBV7-6 with TRBJ1-1; the D is unclear. This CDR3 is built from 14 residues. The germline gives CDR1 SGHVS, CDR2 FNYEAQ. V gave up 3 bases and J gave up 7 bases, with 15 bases separating them. CDR3 residues: CASSFGDNPGEAFF. The CDR3 nucleotides read TGTGCCAGCAGCTTTGGCGACAATCCAGGTGAAGCTTTCTTT.

The V call is TRBV5-1, the J call TRBJ2-1, with TRBD1 identical over 7 bases. There are 17 residues in the CDR3. Trimming took 0 bases from V and 7 from J; bases not matched to a gene: 13. Per germline, CDR1 SGHRS and CDR2 YFSETQ. The CDR3: CASSLGRGSTTTNEQFF. CDR3 in DNA: TGCGCCAGCAGCTTGGGCAGGGGGTCTACTACTACAAATGAGCAGTTCTTC.

This clone was seen only once. The chain recombines TRBV7-8 with TRBJ1-1, with D hard to call. Germline V gene sequence: CDR1 SGHVS, CDR2 FQNEAQ. Trimming shortened V by 1 base and J by 1 base, and 7 bases separated the two germline ends. The CDR3 has 14 residues. DNA of the CDR3: TGTGCCAGCAGCTTAGTCCCGGGGAACACTGAAGCTTTCTTT. Translation: CASSLVPGNTEAFF.

The sample holds a few counts of this clone. The chain joins TRBV6-1 to TRBJ2-2, with TRBD2 matching 8 bases. The germline V gene encodes CDR1 MNHNS and CDR2 SASEGT. Germline trimming cut 5 bases from V and 1 base from J; bases unmatched to any gene: 3. The CDR3 is made up of 15 amino acids. The CDR3 DNA is TGTGCCAGCAGTATACTAGCGGAGAACACCGGGGAGCTGTTTTTT. Its protein is CASSILAENTGELFF.

The V call is TRBV11-2, the J call TRBJ2-3; perhaps TRBD1 as D (6 bases). Germline V gene lookup returns CDR1 SGHAT and CDR2 FQNNGV. The CDR3 has 16 amino acids. Trimming shortened V by 1 base and J by 1 base, and 12 bases separated the two germline ends. In nucleotides, the CDR3 is TGTGCCAGCAGCTTAGCAGGGGTTCCCCGCACAGATACGCAGTATTTT. Its protein product is CASSLAGVPRTDTQYF.

The chain carries TRBV11-2 and TRBJ2-4, with a tentative D call TRBD1 (6 bases). The germline V gene has CDR1 SGHAT and CDR2 FQNNGV. The CDR3 runs to 14 residues. V lost 1 base and J lost 6, with 10 bases in between. The CDR3 protein is CASSLVEDRNIQYF. CDR3 coding DNA: TGTGCCAGCAGCTTAGTAGAGGACAGAAACATTCAGTACTTC.

V gene TRBV6-6 combines with J gene TRBJ2-7; D uncertain. Germline CDR1 and CDR2: MNHNY and SVGAGI (reference sequence). CDR3 length equals 12 residues. Trimming cost V 2 bases and J 1 base, with 3 bases left between them. CDR3 loop: CASSYTSYEQYF. The CDR3 DNA follows: TGTGCCAGCAGTTACACATCCTACGAGCAGTACTTC.

V usage is TRBV19 and J usage is TRBJ2-3; the match to TRBD2 covers 8 bases. Looked up from germline, CDR1 is LNHDA and CDR2 is SQIVND (reference sequence). The CDR3 runs 14 residues. Trimming removed 4 bases from V and 3 bases from J; junction bases left unmatched: 3. CDR3 in amino acids: CASSTGGGTDTQYF. The CDR3 nucleotides are TGTGCCAGTAGTACTGGCGGGGGGACAGATACGCAGTATTTT. The full variable domain, in which reference TRBV19 and TRBJ2-3 provide the parts outside the CDR3, is DGGITQSPKYLFRKEGQNVTLSCEQNLNHDAMYWYRQDPGQGLRLIYYSQIVNDFQKGDIAEGYSVSREKKESFPLTVTSAQKNPTAFYLCASSTGGGTDTQYFGPGTRLTVL.

The chain employs TRBV15 and TRBJ1-4; 7 nucleotides agree with TRBD1. The V and J ends lost 3 bases and 4 bases, in that order; junction bases with no gene match: 2. From germline, CDR1 is LNHNV and CDR2 YYDKDF (reference sequence). This CDR3 has 14 amino acids. The CDR3 DNA is TGTGCCACCAGCAGGGGACAGCTTAATGAAAAACTGTTTTTT. Protein: CATSRGQLNEKLFF.

This clone showed up just a few times. The chain carries TRBV6-1 and TRBJ1-1; D gene unclear. Germline V CDR1 and CDR2: MNHNS, SASEGT. V lost 6 bases, J lost 3 bases, and 8 bases lay in between. The CDR3 loop spans 12 amino acids. The CDR3 loop reads CASSLTDTEAFF. The CDR3, as DNA: TGTGCCAGCAGCTTGACTGACACTGAAGCTTTCTTT.

The chain has TRBV6-6 and TRBJ1-1, with D hard to call. V dropped 0 bases and J dropped 10 bases, with 21 bases sitting between them. CDR3 size: 16 residues. Germline CDR1 reads MNHNY; CDR2 reads SVGAGI (reference sequence). This chain's CDR3 is CASSYSIRSGALGAFF. The DNA of the CDR3 is TGTGCCAGCAGTTACTCGATTCGGTCGGGTGCATTGGGAGCTTTCTTT.

This chain uses TRBV6-5 with TRBJ2-7, with 9 bases aligning to TRBD2. V trimming: 11 bases; J trimming: 3 bases; junction bases outside the gene matches: 8. The CDR3 totals 13 residues. The germline V gene has CDR1 MNHEY and CDR2 SVGAGI. This chain's CDR3 is CAASGTLHYEQYF. The CDR3, as DNA: TGTGCCGCTAGCGGGACTCTTCACTACGAGCAGTACTTC.

The chain combines TRBV28 with TRBJ2-7, with TRBD1 matching 8 bases. The CDR3 is made up of 14 amino acids. In germline, CDR1 is MDHEN, CDR2 SYDVKM. The ends lost 1 base at V and 6 bases at J; junction bases unmatched: 5. CDR3 bases: TGTGCCAGCAGTTTATATCAGGGGGCCAGCGAGCAGTACTTC. Translation: CASSLYQGASEQYF.

The V and J genes are TRBV6-5 and TRBJ2-7, with TRBD2 matching over 7 bases. CDR1 and CDR2 from the germline V gene are MNHEY and SVGAGI. The CDR3 sequence is 13 residues long. Germline trimming cut 6 bases from V and 3 bases from J; bases unmatched to any gene: 5. CDR3 protein: CASRISGYYEQYF. As DNA, the CDR3 is TGTGCCAGCAGGATTAGCGGGTACTACGAGCAGTACTTC.